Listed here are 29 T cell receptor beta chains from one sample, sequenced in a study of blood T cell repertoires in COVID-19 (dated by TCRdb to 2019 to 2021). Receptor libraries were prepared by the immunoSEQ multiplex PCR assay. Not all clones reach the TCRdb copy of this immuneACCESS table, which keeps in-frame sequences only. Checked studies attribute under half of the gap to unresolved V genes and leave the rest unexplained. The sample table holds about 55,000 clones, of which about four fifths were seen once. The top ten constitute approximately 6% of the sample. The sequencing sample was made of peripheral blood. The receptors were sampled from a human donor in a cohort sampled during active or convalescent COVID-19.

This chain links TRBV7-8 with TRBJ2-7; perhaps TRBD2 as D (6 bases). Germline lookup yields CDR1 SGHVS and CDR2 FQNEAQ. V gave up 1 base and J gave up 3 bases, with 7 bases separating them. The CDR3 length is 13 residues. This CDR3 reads CASSLGGVYEQYF. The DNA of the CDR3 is TGTGCCAGCAGCTTAGGGGGGGTCTACGAGCAGTACTTC.

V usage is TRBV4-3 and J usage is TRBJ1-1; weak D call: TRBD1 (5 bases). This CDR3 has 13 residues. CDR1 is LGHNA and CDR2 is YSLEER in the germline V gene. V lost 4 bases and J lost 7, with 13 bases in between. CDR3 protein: CASSLSGADEAFF. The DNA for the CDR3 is TGCGCCAGCAGCCTCAGCGGGGCGGATGAAGCTTTCTTT.

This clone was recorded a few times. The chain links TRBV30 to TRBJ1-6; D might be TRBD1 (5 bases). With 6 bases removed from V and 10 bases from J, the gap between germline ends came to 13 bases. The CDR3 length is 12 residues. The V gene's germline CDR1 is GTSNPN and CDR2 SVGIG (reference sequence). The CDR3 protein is CACLQGRSPLHF. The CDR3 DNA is TGTGCCTGTCTCCAGGGTCGCTCACCCCTCCACTTT.

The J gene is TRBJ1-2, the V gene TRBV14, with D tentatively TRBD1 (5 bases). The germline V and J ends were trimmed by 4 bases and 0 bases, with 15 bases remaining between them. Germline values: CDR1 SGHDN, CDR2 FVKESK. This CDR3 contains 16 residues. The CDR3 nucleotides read TGTGCCAGCAGCCCAGGACACCCTTTGTCTAACTATGGCTACACCTTC. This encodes CASSPGHPLSNYGYTF.

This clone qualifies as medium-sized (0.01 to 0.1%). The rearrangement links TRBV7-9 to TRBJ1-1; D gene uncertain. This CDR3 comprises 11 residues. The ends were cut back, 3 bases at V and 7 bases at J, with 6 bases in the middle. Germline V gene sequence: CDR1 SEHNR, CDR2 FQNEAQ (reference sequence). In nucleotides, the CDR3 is TGTGCCAGCAGCTTCGCAGATGAAGCTTTCTTT. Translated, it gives CASSFADEAFF.

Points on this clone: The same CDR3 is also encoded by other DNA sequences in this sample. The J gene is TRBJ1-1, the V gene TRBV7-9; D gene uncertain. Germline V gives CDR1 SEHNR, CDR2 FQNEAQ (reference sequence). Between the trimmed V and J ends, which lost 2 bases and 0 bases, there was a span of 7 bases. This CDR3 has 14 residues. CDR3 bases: TGTGCCAGCAGCTTAACAGTAGTGAACACTGAAGCTTTCTTT. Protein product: CASSLTVVNTEAFF.

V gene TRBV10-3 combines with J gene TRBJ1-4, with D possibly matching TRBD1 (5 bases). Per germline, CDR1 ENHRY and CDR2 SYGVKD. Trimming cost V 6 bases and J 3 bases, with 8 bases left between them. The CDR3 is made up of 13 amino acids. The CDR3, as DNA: TGTGCCATCAGCAGGGATCCTAATGAAAAACTGTTTTTT. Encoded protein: CAISRDPNEKLFF.

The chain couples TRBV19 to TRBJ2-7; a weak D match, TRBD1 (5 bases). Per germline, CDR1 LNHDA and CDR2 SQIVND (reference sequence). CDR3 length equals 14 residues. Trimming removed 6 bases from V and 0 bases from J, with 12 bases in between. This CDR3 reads CASRTVFSSYEQYF. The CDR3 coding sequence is TGTGCCAGTAGGACAGTGTTCAGCTCCTACGAGCAGTACTTC.

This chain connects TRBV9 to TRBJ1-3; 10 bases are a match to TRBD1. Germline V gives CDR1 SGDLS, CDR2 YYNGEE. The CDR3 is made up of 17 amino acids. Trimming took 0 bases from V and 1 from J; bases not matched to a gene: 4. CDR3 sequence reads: CASSVGQGAVSGNTIYF. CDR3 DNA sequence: TGTGCCAGCAGCGTAGGACAGGGGGCAGTGTCTGGAAACACCATATATTTT.

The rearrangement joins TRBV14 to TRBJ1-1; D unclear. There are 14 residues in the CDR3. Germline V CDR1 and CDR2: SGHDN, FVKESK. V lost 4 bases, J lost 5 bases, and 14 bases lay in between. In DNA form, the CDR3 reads TGTGCCAGCAGCCCCTTTTCTCTTCGGACTGAAGCTTTCTTT. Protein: CASSPFSLRTEAFF.

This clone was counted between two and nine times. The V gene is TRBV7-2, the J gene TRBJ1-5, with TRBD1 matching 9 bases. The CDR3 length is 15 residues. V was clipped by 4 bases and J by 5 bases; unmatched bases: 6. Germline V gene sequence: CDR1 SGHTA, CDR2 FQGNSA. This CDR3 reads CASSSDRGTYQPQHF. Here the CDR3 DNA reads TGTGCCAGCAGCTCGGACAGGGGAACCTATCAGCCCCAGCATTTT. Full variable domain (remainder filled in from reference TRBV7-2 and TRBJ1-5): GAGVSQSPSNKVTEKGKDVELRCDPISGHTALYWYRQSLGQGLEFLIYFQGNSAPDKSGLPSDRFSAERTGGSVSTLTIQRTQQEDSAVYLCASSSDRGTYQPQHFGDGTRLSIL.

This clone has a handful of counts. CDR3 amino acids: CASSPLGQGSSPLHF. For the CDR3, the DNA is TGTGCCAGCAGCCCCCTGGGACAGGGAAGCTCACCCCTCCACTTT. This chain links TRBV14 with TRBJ1-6; 9 bases match TRBD1. Per the germline V gene, CDR1 is SGHDN and CDR2 is FVKESK. V shed 4 bases, J shed 10 bases, and the junction held 8 bases outside the gene matches. There are 15 residues in the CDR3.

The CDR3 DNA is TGCGCCAGCAGTGAGTTCCCCGGGAACACTGAAGCTTTCTTT. This gives the protein CASSEFPGNTEAFF. The chain carries TRBV10-1 and TRBJ1-1; D is unclear. Trimming stripped 1 base from V and 1 base from J, with 7 bases between. Germline values: CDR1 WNHNN, CDR2 SYGVQD (reference sequence). This CDR3 is built from 14 residues.

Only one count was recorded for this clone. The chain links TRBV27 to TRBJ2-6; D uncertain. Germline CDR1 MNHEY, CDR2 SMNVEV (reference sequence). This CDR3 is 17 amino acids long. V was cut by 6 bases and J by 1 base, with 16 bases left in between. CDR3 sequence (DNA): TGTGCCAGCAGGTACCAGGTCCGGTCTTCTGGGGCCAACGTCCTGACTTTC. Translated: CASRYQVRSSGANVLTF.

Here the CDR3 DNA reads TGTGCCAGCAGCCGGGACACCGGAACTCAAGAGACCCAGTACTTC. As protein: CASSRDTGTQETQYF. The chain uses TRBV6-6 and TRBJ2-5, with D possibly TRBD1 on 6 matching bases. CDR1 is MNHNY, CDR2 SVGAGI, per germline (reference sequence). The CDR3 has 15 residues. Trimming took 6 bases from V and 2 from J, leaving 16 bases between them.

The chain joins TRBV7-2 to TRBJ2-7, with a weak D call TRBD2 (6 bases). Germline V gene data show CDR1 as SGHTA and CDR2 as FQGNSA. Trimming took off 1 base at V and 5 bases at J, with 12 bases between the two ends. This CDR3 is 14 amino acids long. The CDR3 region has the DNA TGTGCCAGCAGCTTAGATGGGGGAGGCGACGAGCAGTACTTC. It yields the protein CASSLDGGGDEQYF.

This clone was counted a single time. The CDR3 DNA is TGTGCCAGCAGTTTAAACGGGGACGAGCAGTACTTC. Amino acid sequence: CASSLNGDEQYF. The V and J genes are TRBV12-3 or TRBV12-4 and TRBJ2-7; D is possibly TRBD2 (5 bases). The CDR3 totals 12 residues. V lost 2 bases and J 5 bases, leaving 7 bases between the germline ends.

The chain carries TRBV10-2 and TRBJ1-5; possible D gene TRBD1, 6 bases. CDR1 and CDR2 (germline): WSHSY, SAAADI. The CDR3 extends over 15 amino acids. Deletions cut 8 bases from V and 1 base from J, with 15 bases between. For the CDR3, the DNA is TGCGCCAGCCGCGGCGGGGGGCCGAGCAATCAGCCCCAGCATTTT. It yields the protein CASRGGGPSNQPQHF.

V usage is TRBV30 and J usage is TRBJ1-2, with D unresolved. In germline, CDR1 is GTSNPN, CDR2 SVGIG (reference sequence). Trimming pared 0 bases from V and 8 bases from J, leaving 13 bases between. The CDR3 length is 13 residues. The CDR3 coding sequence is TGTGCCTGGAGTGTAATCCGGGCGGGCGGCTACACCTTC. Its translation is CAWSVIRAGGYTF. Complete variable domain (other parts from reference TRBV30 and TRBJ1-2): SQTIHQWPATLVQPVGSPLSLECTVEGTSNPNLYWYRQAAGRGLQLLFYSVGIGQISSEVPQNLSASRPQDRQFILSSKKLLLSDSGFYLCAWSVIRAGGYTFGSGTRLTVV.

Here the CDR3 reads CAWSVRQQNGNSPLHF. Written as DNA, the CDR3 is TGTGCCTGGAGTGTACGACAACAAAATGGTAATTCACCCCTCCACTTT. This chain links TRBV30 with TRBJ1-6, with D hard to call. The germline V gene has CDR1 GTSNPN and CDR2 SVGIG (reference sequence). V was clipped by 0 bases and J by 6 bases, with 15 bases between them. The CDR3 loop spans 16 amino acids.

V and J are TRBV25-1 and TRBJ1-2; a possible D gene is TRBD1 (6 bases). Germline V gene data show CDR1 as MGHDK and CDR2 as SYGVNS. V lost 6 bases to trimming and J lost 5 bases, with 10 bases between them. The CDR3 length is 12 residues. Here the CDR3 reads CASSRGGYGYTF. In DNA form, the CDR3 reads TGTGCCAGCAGCAGGGGTGGGTATGGCTACACCTTC.

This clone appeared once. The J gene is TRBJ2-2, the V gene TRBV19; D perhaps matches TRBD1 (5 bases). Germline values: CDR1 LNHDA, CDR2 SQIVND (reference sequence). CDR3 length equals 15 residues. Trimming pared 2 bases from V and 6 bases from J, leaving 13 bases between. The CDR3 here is CASSISGAGPGELFF. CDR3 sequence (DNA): TGTGCCAGTAGTATAAGTGGGGCAGGGCCCGGGGAGCTGTTTTTT.

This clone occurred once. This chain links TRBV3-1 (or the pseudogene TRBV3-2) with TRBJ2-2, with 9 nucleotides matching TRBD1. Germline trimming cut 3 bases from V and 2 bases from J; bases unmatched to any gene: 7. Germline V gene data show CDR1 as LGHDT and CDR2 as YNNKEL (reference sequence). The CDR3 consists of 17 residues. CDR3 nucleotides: TGTGCCAGCAGCCAGTTCGACAGGGGGTATAACACCGGGGAGCTGTTTTTT. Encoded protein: CASSQFDRGYNTGELFF.

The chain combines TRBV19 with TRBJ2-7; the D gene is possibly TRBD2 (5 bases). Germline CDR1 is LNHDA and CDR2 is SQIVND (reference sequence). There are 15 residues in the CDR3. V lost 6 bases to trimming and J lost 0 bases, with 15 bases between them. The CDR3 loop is CASSDAGEVSYEQYF. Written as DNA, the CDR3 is TGTGCCAGTAGCGACGCCGGGGAAGTCTCCTACGAGCAGTACTTC.

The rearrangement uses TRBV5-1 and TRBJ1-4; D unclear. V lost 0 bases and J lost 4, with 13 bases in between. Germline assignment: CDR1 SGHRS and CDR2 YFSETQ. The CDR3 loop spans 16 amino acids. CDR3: CASSLGPDTGNEKLFF. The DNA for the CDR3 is TGCGCCAGCAGCTTGGGACCTGACACCGGTAATGAAAAACTGTTTTTT.

This chain's CDR3 is CASAQGYNSPLHF. CDR3 DNA: TGTGCCAGCGCACAGGGGTATAATTCACCCCTCCACTTT. The chain combines TRBV14 with TRBJ1-6; 7 bases align to TRBD1. The CDR3 runs 13 residues. Germline-derived CDR1 and CDR2 are SGHDN and FVKESK. V trimming: 8 bases; J trimming: 4 bases; junction bases outside the gene matches: 2.

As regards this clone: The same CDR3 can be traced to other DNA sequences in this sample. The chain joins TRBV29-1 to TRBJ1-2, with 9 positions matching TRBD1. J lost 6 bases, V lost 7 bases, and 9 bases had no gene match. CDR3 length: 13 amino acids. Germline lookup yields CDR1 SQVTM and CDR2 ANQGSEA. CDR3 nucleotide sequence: TGCAGCGCCATTAGAGGACAGGGGCATGGCTACACCTTC. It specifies CSAIRGQGHGYTF.

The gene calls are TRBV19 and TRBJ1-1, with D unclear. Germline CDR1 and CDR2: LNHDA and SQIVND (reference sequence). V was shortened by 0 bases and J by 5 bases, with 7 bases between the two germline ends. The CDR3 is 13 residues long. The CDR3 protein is CASSIDRGTEAFF. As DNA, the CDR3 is TGTGCCAGTAGTATAGATCGAGGAACTGAAGCTTTCTTT.

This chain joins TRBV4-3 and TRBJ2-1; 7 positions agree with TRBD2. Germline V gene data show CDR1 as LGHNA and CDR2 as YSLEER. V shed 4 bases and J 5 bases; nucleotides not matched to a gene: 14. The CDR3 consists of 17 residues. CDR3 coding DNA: TGCGCCAGCAGCCCCAGGGTGGGAGGGGCCCTTGACAATGAGCAGTTCTTC. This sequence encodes CASSPRVGGALDNEQFF.